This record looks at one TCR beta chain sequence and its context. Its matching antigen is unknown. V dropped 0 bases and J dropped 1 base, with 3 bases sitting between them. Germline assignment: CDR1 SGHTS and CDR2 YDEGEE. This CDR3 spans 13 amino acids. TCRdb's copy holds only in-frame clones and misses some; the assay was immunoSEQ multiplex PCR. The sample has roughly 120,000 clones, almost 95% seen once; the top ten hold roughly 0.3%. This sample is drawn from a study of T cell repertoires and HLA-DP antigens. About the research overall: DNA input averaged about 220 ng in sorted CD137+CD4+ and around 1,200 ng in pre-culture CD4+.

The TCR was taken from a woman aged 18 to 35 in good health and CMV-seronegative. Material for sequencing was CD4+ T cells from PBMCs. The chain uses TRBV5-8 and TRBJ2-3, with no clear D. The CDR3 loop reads CASSLVGTDTQYF. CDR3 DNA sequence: TGTGCCAGCAGCTTGGTAGGCACAGATACGCAGTATTTT. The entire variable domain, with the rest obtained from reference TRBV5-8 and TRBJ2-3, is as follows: EAGVTQSPTHLIKTRGQQATLRCSPISGHTSVYWYQQALGLGLQFLLWYDEGEERNRGNFPPRFSGRQFPNYSSELNVNALELEDSALYLCASSLVGTDTQYFGPGTRLTVL.